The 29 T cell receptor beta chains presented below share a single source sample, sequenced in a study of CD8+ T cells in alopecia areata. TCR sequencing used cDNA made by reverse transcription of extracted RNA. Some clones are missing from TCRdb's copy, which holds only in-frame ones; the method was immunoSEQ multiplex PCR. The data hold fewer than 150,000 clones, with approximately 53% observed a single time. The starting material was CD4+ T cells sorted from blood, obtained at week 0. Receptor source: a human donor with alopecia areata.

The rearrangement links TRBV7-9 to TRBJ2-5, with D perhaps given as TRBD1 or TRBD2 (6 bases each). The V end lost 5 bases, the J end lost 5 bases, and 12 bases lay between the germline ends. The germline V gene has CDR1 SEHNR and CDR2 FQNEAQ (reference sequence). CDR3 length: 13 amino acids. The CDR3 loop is CASSRGALETQYF. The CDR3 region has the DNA TGTGCCAGCAGCAGGGGGGCCTTGGAGACCCAGTACTTC.

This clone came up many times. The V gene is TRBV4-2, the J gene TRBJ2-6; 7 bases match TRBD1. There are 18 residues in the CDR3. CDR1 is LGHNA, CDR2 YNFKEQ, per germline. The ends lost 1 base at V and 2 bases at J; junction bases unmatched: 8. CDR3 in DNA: TGTGCCAGCAGCCAAGGGGGGTTAGGGGGCGCTGGGGCCAACGTCCTGACTTTC. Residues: CASSQGGLGGAGANVLTF.

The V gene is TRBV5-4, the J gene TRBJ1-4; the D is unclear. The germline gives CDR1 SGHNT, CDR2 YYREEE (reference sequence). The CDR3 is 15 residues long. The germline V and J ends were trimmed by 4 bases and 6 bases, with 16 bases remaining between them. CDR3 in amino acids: CASSPGGRVDEKLFF. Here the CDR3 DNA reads TGTGCCAGCAGCCCCGGCGGGAGGGTTGATGAAAAACTGTTTTTT.

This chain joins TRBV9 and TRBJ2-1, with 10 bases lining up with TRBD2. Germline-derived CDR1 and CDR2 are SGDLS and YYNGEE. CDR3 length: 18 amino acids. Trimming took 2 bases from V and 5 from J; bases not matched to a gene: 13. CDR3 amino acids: CASSVEPRTSGGDNEQFF. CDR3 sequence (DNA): TGTGCCAGCAGCGTCGAACCCAGGACTAGCGGAGGCGACAATGAGCAGTTCTTC.

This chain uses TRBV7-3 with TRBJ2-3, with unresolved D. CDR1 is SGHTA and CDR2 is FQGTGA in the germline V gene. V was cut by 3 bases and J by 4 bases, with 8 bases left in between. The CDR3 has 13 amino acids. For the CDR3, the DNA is TGTGCCAGCAGCTTGAACCAGGCAGATACGCAGTATTTT. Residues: CASSLNQADTQYF.

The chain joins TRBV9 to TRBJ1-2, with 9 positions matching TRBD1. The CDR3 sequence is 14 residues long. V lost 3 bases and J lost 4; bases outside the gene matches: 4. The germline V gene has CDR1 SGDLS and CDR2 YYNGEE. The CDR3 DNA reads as TGTGCCAGCAGCGCGGACAGGGGTCCCTATGGCTACACCTTC. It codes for CASSADRGPYGYTF. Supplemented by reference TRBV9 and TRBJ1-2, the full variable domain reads DSGVTQTPKHLITATGQRVTLRCSPRSGDLSVYWYQQSLDQGLQFLIQYYNGEERAKGNILERFSAQQFPDLHSELNLSSLELGDSALYFCASSADRGPYGYTFGSGTRLTVV.

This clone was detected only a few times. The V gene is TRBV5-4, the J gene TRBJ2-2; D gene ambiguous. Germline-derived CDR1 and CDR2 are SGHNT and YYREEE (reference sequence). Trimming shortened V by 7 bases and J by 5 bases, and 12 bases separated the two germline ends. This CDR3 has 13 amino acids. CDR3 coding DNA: TGTGCCAGCGGCAGTAGGGTGACCGGGGAGCTGTTTTTT. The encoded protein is CASGSRVTGELFF.

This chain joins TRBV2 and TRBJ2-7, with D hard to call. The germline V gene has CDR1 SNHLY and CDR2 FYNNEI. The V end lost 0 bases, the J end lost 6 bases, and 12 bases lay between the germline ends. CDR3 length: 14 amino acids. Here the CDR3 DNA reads TGTGCCAGCAGTGAAGCTTCGGCAGCCAGCGAGCAGTACTTC. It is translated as CASSEASAASEQYF.

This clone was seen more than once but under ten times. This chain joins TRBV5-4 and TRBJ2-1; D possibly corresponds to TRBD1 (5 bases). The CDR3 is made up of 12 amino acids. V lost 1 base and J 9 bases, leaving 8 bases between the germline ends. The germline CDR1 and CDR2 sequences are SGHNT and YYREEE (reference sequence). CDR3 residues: CASSLKRGEQFF. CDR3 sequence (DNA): TGTGCCAGCAGCTTGAAAAGGGGTGAGCAGTTCTTC.

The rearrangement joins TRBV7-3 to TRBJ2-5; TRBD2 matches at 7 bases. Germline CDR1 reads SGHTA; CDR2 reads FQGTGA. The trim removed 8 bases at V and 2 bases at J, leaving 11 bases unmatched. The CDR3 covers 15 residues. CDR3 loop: CASGMTGTTQETQYF. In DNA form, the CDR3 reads TGTGCCAGCGGGATGACCGGGACTACACAAGAGACCCAGTACTTC.

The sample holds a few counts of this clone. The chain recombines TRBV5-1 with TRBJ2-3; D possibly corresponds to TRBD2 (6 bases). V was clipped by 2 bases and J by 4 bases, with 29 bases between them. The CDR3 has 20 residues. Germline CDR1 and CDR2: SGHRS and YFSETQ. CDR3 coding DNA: TGCGCCAGCAGCTTTCCGGGACTGCCGGCCACCCCGGCGGTCTCAGATACGCAGTATTTT. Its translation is CASSFPGLPATPAVSDTQYF.

CDR3: CAISFSGLGTQYF. The CDR3 bases are TGTGCCATCAGTTTTAGCGGCCTGGGGACCCAGTACTTC. V usage is TRBV10-3 and J usage is TRBJ2-5, with D possibly TRBD2 on 6 matching bases. This CDR3 is 13 amino acids long. V gave up 5 bases and J gave up 7 bases, with 14 bases separating them. Germline V gene sequence: CDR1 ENHRY, CDR2 SYGVKD.

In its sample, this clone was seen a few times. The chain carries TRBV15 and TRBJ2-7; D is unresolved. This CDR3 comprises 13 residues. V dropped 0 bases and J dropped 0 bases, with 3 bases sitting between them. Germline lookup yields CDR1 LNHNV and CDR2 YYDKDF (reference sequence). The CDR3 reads CATSRDPSYEQYF. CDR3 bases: TGTGCCACCAGCAGAGATCCCTCCTACGAGCAGTACTTC. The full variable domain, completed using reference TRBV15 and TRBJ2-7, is DAMVIQNPRYQVTQFGKPVTLSCSQTLNHNVMYWYQQKSSQAPKLLFHYYDKDFNNEADTPDNFQSRRPNTSFCFLDIRSPGLGDTAMYLCATSRDPSYEQYFGPGTRLTVT.

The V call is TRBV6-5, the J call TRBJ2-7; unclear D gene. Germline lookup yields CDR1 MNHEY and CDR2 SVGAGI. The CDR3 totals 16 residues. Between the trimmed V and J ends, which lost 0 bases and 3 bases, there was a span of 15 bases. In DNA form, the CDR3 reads TGTGCCAGCAGTTACTCCGGATCGAACATTTTCTACGAGCAGTACTTC. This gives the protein CASSYSGSNIFYEQYF.

For the CDR3, the DNA is TGTGCCTGGAGTGTACGCGGACTAGCGGGATACAATGAGCAGTTCTTC. It is translated as CAWSVRGLAGYNEQFF. The rearrangement links TRBV30 to TRBJ2-1; 12 nucleotides agree with TRBD2. V gave up 0 bases and J gave up 4 bases; unmatched junction bases: 4. The CDR3 has 16 amino acids. The germline CDR1 and CDR2 sequences are GTSNPN and SVGIG (reference sequence).

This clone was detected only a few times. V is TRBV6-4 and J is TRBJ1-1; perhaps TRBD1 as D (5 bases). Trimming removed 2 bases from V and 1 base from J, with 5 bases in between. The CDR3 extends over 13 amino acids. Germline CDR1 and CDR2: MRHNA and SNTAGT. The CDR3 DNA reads TGTGCCAGCAGTGACCAGGGGAACACTGAAGCTTTCTTT. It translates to CASSDQGNTEAFF.

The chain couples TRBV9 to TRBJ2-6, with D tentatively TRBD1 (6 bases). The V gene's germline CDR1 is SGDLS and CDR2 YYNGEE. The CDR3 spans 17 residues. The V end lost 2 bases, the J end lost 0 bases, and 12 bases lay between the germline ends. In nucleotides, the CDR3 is TGTGCCAGCAGCGTGGGGGCCCGGAGCTCTGGGGCCAACGTCCTGACTTTC. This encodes CASSVGARSSGANVLTF.

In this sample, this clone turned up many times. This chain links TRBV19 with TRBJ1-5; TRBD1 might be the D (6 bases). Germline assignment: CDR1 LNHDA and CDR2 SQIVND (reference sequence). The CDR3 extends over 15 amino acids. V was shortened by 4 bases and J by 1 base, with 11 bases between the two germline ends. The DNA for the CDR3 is TGTGCCAGTAGTACCCACAGGGCGAGCAATCAGCCCCAGCATTTT. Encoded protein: CASSTHRASNQPQHF.

CDR3 nucleotides: TGCGCCAGCAGCACCCCTAGCGGGGGGACAGATACGCAGTATTTT. Protein sequence: CASSTPSGGTDTQYF. The chain employs TRBV5-1 and TRBJ2-3, with 11 bases matching TRBD2. CDR1 SGHRS and CDR2 YFSETQ come from the germline V gene. V lost 4 bases to trimming and J lost 3 bases; unmatched junction nucleotides: 4. CDR3 length: 15 amino acids.

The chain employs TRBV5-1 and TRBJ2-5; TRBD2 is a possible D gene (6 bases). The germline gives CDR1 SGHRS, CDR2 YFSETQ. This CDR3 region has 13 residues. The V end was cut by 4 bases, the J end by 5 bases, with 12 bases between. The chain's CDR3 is CASSPGELETQYF. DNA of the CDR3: TGCGCCAGCAGCCCGGGAGAACTGGAGACCCAGTACTTC.

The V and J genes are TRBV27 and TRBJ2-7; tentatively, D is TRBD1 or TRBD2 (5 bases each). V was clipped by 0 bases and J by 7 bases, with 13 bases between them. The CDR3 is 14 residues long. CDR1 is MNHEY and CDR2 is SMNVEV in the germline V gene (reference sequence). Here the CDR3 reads CASSLSVGREEQYF. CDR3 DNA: TGTGCCAGCAGTTTATCCGTGGGACGGGAAGAGCAGTACTTC.

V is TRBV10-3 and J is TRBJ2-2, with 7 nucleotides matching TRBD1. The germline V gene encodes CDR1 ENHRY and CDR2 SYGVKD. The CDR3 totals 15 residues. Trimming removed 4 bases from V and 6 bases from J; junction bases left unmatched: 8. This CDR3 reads CAISGQGLTAGELFF. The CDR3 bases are TGTGCCATCAGTGGACAGGGCCTTACAGCCGGGGAGCTGTTTTTT.

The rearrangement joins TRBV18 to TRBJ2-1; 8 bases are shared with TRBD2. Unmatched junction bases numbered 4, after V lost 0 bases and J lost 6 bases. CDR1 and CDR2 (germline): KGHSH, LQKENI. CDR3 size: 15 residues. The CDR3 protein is CASSPPPGGSNEQFF. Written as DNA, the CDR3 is TGTGCCAGCTCACCACCGCCGGGGGGGAGCAATGAGCAGTTCTTC.

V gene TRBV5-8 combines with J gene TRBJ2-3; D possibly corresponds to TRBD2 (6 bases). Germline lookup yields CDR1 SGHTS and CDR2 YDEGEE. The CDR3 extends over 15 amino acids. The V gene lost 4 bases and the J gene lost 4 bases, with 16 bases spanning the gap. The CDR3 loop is CASSQDYPSPDTQYF. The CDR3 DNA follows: TGTGCCAGCAGCCAGGACTACCCTAGCCCAGATACGCAGTATTTT.

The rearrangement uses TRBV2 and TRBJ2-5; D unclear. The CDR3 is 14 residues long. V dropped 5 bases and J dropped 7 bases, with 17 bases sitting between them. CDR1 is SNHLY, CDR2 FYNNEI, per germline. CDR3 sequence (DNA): TGTGCCAGCAGTAACACGCCATCCCTGGGGACCCAGTACTTC. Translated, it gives CASSNTPSLGTQYF.

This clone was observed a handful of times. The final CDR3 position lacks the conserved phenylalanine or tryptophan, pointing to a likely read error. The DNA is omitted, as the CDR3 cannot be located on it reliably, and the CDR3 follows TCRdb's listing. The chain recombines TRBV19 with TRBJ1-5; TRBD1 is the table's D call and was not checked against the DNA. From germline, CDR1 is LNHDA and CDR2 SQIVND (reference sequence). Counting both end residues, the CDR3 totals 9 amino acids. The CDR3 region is CASSIRQGV.

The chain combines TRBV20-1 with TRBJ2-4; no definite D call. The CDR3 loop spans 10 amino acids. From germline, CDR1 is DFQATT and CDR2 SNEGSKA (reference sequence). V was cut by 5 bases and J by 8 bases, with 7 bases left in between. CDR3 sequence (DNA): TGCAGTGCTGGGCAGGACATTCAGTACTTC. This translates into CSAGQDIQYF.

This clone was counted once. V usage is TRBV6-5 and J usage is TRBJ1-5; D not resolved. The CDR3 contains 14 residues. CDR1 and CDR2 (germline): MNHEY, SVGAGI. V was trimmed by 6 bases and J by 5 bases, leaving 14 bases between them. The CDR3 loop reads CASRPVGWDQPQHF. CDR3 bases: TGTGCCAGCAGGCCTGTCGGGTGGGATCAGCCCCAGCATTTT.

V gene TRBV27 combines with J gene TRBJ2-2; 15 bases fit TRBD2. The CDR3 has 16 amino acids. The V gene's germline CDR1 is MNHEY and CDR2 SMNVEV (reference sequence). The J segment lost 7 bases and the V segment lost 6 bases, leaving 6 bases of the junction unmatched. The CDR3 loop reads CASSGTSGGRNGELFF. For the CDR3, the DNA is TGTGCCAGCAGCGGGACTAGCGGGGGGCGGAACGGGGAGCTGTTTTTT.